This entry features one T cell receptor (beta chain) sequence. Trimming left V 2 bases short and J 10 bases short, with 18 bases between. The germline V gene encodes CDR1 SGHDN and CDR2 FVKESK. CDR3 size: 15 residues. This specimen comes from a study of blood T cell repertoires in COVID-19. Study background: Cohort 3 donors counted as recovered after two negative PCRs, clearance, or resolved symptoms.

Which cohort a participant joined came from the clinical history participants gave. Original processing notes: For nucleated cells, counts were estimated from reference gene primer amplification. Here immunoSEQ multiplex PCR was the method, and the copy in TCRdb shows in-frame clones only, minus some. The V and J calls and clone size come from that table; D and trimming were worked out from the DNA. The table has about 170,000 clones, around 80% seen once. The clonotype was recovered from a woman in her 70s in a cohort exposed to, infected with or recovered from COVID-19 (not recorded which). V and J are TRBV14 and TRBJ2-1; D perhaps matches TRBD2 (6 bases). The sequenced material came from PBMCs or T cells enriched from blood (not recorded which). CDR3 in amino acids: CASSQQDYPYGEQFF. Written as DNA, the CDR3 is TGTGCCAGCAGCCAACAGGACTACCCTTACGGGGAGCAGTTCTTC.